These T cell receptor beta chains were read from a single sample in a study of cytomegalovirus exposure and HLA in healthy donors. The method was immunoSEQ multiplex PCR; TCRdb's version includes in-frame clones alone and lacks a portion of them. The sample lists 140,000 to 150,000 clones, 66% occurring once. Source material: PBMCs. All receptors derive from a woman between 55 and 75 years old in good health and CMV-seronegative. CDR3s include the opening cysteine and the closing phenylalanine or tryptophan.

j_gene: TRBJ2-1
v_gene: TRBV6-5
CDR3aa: CASSNHREQFF

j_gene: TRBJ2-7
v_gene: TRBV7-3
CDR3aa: CASSPTGGPSYEQYF

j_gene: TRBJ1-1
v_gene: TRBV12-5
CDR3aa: CASGSRVTTEAFF

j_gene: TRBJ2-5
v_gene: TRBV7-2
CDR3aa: CASSPPRGSGGQYF

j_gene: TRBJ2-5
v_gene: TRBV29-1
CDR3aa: CSVEEGLEETQYF

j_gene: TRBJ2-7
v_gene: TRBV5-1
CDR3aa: CASSLDPTNAYEQYF

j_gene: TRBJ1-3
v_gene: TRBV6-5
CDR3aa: CASSRQNGNTIYF

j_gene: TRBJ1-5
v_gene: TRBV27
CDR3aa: CASSLSVGTGKLSNQPQHF

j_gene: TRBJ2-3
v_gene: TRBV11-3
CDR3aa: CASSLVLGAGTDTQYF

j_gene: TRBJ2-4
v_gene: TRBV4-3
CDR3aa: CASSPLLGGVGKNIQYF

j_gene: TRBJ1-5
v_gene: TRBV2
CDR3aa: CASSAGGGGNQPQHF

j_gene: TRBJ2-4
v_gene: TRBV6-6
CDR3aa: CASTRRGGSANIQYF

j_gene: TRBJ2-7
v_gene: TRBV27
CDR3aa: CASTSSGTGNYEQYF

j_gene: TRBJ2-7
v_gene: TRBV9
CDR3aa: CASSATGGLTYEQYF

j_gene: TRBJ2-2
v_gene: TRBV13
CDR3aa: CASSAYGGQVYTGELFF

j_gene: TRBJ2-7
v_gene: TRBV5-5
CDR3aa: CASSLFLRGGNDEQYF

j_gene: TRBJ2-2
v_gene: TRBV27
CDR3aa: CASSSPGLARELFF

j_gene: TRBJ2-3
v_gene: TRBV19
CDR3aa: CASSIDLDRRTDTQYF

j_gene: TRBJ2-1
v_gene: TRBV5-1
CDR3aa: CASSLATVTHNEQFF

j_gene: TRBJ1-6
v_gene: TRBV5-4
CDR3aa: CASSSVITGDSPLHF

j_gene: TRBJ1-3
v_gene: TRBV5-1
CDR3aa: CASSLEGGRAGTGNTIYF

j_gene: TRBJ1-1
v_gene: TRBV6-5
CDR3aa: CASRQGGNTEAFF

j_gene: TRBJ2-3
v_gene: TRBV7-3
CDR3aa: CASSFRGDSDTQYF

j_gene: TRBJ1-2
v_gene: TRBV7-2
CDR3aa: CASSLALDRAGYTF

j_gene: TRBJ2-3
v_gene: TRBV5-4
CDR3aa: CASSSRMTSGTDTQYF

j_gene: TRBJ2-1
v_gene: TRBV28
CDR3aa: CASSSLAGSSSYNEQFF

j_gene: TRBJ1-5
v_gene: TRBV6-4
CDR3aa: CASSEQGGRQPQHF

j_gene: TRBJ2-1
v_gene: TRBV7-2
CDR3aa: CASSLGGGEQFF

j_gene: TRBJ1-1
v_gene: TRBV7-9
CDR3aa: CASSLAAHTEAFF

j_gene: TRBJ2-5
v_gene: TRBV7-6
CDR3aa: CASSMTIIETQYF

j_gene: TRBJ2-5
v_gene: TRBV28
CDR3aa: CATGVNGKTQYF

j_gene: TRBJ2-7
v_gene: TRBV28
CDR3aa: CASSLQVSSYEQYF

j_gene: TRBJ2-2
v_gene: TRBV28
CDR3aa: CASSLLGGGTNTGELFF

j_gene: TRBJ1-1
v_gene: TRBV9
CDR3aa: CASSVREGDAFF

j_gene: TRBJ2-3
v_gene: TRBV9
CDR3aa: CASSPRGGQDTDTQYF

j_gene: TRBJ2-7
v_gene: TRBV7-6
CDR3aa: CASSLTGGLTYEQYF

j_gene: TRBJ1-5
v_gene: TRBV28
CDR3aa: CASCDYSNQPQHF

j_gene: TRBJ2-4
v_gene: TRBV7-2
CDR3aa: CASSSVTSGVDLAKNIQYF

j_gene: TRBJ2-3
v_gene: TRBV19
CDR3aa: CASSSLAGATTDTQYF

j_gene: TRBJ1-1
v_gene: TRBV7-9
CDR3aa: CAIVDYSEAFF

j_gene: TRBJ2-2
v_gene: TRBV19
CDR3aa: CASSSPAGGGLGELFF

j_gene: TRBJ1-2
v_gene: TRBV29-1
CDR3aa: CSVDTGGSYGYTF

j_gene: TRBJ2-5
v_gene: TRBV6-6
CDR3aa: CATSFSGGEETQYF

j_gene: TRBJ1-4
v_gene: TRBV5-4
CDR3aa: CASSRATGFEKLFF

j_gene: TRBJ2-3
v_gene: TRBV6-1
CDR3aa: CASSVRGATTDTQYF

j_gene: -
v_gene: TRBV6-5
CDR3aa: CASSYSTRSYEQYF

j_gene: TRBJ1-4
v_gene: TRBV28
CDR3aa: CASSSSGQGSNEKLFF

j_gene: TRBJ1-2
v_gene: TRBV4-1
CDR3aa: CASSQDPGGNYGYTF

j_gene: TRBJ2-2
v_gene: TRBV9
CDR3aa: CASSVLTGTSGNTGELFF

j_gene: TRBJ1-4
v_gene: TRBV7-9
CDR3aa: CSSSTREEKLFF

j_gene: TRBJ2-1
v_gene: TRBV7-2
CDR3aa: CASSPDLAGRGFF

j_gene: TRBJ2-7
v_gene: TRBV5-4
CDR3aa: CASSLDSATYEQYF

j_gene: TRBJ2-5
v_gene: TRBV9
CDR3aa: CASSVEGIAAETQYF

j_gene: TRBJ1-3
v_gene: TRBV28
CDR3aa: CASSLIQGSTAGNTIYF

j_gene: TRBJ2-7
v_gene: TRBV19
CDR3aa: CASRDRGSDEQYF

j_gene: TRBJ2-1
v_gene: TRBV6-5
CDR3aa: CASSYRGLENEQFF

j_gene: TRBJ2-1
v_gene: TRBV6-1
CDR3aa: CASSEAGAPSRNEQFF

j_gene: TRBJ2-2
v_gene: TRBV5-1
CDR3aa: CASSDTGADTGELFF

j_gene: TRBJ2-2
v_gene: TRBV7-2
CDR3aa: CASSLDRTSATGELFF